Below, 8 T cell receptor beta chains from the same sample are listed, as sequenced in a study of patients and donors after allogeneic stem cell transplantation. TCRdb re-analysed the RT-PCR reads in MiXCR, keeping a single row per CDR3 protein. The sample yields under 200,000 distinct CDR3 sequences, 20% to 25% seen once. Sequenced sample: blood, either unsorted or a sorted T cell fraction (not recorded which). These receptors all come from a human donor who was either an allogeneic HSCT recipient or a stem cell or donor lymphocyte infusion donor (not recorded which). It is not recorded whose cells these are; they may come from a transplant donor.

The chain employs TRBV20-1 and TRBJ1-1; possible D gene TRBD1, 6 bases. V lost 0 bases to trimming and J lost 4 bases, with 15 bases between them. The CDR3 is 15 amino acids. Germline values: CDR1 DFQATT, CDR2 SNEGSKA (reference sequence). CDR3 in amino acids: CSARDLGGVSTEAFF. The CDR3 DNA is TGCAGTGCTAGAGACTTAGGGGGTGTTAGCACTGAAGCTTTCTTT.

This clonotype was recorded at least ten times. Written as DNA, the CDR3 is TGTGCCAGCAGAAGACAGGGGGCGATCACTGAAGCTTTCTTT. Its translation: CASRRQGAITEAFF. The chain joins TRBV5-6 to TRBJ1-1; the match to TRBD1 covers 10 bases. Germline V gene data show CDR1 as SGHDT and CDR2 as YYEEEE. The CDR3 spans 14 residues. J gave up 4 bases and V 5 bases, and 5 bases lay outside the gene matches.

This sequence joins TRBV5-1 and TRBJ2-4; 7 nucleotides align to TRBD1. The CDR3 is 19 amino acids. Germline-derived CDR1 and CDR2 are SGHRS and YFSETQ. The V segment lost 0 bases and the J segment 1 base; nucleotides outside the gene matches: 13. The CDR3 sequence is CASSLEGQLGKGAKNIQYF. The CDR3 coding sequence is TGCGCCAGCAGCTTGGAGGGACAGCTCGGCAAAGGGGCCAAAAACATTCAGTACTTC.

This clonotype was recorded a few times. The chain recombines TRBV10-3 with TRBJ2-5; possible D gene TRBD1, 6 bases. This CDR3 has 13 amino acids. The germline V gene encodes CDR1 ENHRY and CDR2 SYGVKD. The V and J ends lost 10 bases and 2 bases respectively, with 14 bases between them. DNA for the CDR3: TGTGCCACCGGTTGGACAGAGCAAGAGACCCAGTACTTC. It specifies CATGWTEQETQYF.

The rearrangement joins TRBV14 to TRBJ1-5; no definite D call. The CDR3 has 16 amino acids. V lost 0 bases and J 2 bases, leaving 11 bases between the germline ends. In germline, CDR1 is SGHDN, CDR2 FVKESK. CDR3 sequence: CASSQDCPRCNQPQHF. The CDR3 nucleotides read TGTGCCAGCAGCCAAGATTGTCCCAGGTGCAATCAGCCCCAGCATTTT. The variable domain in full, completed from reference TRBV14 and TRBJ1-5, reads EAGVTQFPSHSVIEKGQTVTLRCDPISGHDNLYWYRRVMGKEIKFLLHFVKESKQDESGMPNNRFLAERTGGTYSTLKVQPAELEDSGVYFCASSQDCPRCNQPQHFGDGTRLSIL.

This clonotype has only a few counts. V and J are TRBV20-1 and TRBJ1-5; 7 bases align to TRBD1. The V gene end was trimmed by 5 bases and the J gene end by 2 bases; junction bases not matched to a gene: 9. Germline loops: CDR1 DFQATT, CDR2 SNEGSKA (reference sequence). This CDR3 is 15 amino acids long. Written as DNA, the CDR3 is TGCAGTGCTCTACCGCAGGGGGTGGGCAATCAGCCCCAGCATTTT. Translation gives CSALPQGVGNQPQHF.

This chain links TRBV20-1 with TRBJ2-1; no reliable D call. This CDR3 has 11 residues. Germline V lookup: CDR1 DFQATT, CDR2 SNEGSKA (reference sequence). The V end was cut by 6 bases, the J end by 9 bases, with 12 bases between. In DNA form, the CDR3 reads TGCAGTGCCCCGACCCTGGGTGAGCAGTTCTTC. It specifies CSAPTLGEQFF.

This clonotype turned up a few times. The V call is TRBV29-1, the J call TRBJ1-2, with a tentative D call TRBD1 (6 bases). CDR3 size: 13 residues. Germline values: CDR1 SQVTM, CDR2 ANQGSEA. Trimming left V 5 bases short and J 1 base short, with 11 bases between. CDR3 DNA: TGCAGCGTTCGGCAGGGGAATAACTATGGCTACACCTTC. Translating gives CSVRQGNNYGYTF.